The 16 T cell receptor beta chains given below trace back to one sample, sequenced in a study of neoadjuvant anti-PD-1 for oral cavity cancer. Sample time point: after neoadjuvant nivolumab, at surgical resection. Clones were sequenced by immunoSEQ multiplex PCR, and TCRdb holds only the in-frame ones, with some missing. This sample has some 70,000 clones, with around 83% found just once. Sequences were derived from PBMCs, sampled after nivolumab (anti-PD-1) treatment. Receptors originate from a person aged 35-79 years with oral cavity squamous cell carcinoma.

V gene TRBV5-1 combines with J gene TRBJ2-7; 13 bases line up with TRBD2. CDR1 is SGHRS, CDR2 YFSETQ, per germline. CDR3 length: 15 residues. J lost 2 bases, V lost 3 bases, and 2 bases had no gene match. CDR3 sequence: CASSSTSGRPYEQYF. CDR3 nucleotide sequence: TGCGCCAGCAGCTCGACTAGCGGGAGGCCCTACGAGCAGTACTTC.

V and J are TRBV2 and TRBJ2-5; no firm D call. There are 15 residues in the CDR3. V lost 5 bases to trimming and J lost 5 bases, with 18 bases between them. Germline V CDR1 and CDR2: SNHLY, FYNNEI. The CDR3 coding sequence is TGTGCCAGCAGTAGTGTTTCGCTAGACCGGGAGACCCAGTACTTC. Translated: CASSSVSLDRETQYF.

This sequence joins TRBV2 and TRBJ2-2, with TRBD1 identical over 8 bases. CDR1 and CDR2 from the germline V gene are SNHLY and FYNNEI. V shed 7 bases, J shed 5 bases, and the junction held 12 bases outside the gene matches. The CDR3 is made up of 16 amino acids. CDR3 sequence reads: CASTLRTGKGTGELFF. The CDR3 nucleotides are TGTGCCAGCACCCTTAGGACAGGGAAAGGGACCGGGGAGCTGTTTTTT. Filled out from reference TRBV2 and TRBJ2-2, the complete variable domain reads EPEVTQTPSHQVTQMGQEVILRCVPISNHLYFYWYRQILGQKVEFLVSFYNNEISEKSEIFDDQFSVERPDGSNFTLKIRSTKLEDSAMYFCASTLRTGKGTGELFFGEGSRLTVL.

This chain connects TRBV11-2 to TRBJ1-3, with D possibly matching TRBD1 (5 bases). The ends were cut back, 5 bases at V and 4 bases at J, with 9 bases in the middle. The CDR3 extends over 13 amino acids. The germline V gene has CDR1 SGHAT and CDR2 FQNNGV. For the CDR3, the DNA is TGTGCCAGCAGCCCAGGGACGGGAAACACCATATATTTT. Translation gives CASSPGTGNTIYF.

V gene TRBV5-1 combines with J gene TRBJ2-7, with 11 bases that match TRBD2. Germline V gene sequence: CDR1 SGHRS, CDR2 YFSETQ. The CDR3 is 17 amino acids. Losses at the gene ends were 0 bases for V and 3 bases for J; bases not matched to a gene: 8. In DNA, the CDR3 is TGCGCCAGCAGCTTGGCGGCTAGCGGGAGGAACCTCTACGAGCAGTACTTC. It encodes CASSLAASGRNLYEQYF.

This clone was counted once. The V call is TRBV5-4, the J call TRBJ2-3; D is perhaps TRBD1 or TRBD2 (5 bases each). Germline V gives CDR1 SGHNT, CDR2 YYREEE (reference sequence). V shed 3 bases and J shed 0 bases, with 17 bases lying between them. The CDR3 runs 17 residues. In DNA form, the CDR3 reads TGTGCCAGCAGCTCGGGACCGACAAACCCTAGCACAGATACGCAGTATTTT. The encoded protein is CASSSGPTNPSTDTQYF.

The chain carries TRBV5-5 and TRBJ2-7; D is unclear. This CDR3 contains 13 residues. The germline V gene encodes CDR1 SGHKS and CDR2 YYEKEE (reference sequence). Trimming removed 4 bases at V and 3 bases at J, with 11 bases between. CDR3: CASSPSPNYEQYF. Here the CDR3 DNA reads TGTGCCAGCAGCCCCTCTCCAAACTACGAGCAGTACTTC.

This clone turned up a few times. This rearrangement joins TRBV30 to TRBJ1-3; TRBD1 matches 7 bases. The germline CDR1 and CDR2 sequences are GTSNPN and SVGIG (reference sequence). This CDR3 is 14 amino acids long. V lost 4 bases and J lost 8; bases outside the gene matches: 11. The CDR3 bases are TGTGCCTGGAACCGACAGGGCCGAGGGGACACCATATATTTT. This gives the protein CAWNRQGRGDTIYF.

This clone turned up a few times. The CDR3 here is CASNPTSGEGNEQFF. Here the CDR3 DNA reads TGTGCCAGCAATCCGACTAGCGGGGAAGGGAATGAGCAGTTCTTC. V usage is TRBV6-5 and J usage is TRBJ2-1; 11 nucleotides line up with TRBD2. Looked up from germline, CDR1 is MNHEY and CDR2 is SVGAGI. The V and J ends lost 7 bases and 7 bases, in that order; junction bases with no gene match: 9. The CDR3 runs to 15 residues.

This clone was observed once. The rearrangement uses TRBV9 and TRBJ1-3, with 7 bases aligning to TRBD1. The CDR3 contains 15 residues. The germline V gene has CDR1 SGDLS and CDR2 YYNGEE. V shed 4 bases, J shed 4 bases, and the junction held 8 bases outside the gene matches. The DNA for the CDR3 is TGTGCCAGCAGCAGCTCGACAGGGAGGGGAAACACCATATATTTT. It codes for CASSSSTGRGNTIYF.

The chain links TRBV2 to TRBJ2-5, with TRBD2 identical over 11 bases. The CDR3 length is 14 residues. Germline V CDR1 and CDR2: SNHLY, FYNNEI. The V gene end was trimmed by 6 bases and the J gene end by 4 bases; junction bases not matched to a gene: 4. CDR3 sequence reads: CASRLGLAVETQYF. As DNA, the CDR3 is TGTGCCAGCAGGTTGGGACTAGCGGTAGAGACCCAGTACTTC.

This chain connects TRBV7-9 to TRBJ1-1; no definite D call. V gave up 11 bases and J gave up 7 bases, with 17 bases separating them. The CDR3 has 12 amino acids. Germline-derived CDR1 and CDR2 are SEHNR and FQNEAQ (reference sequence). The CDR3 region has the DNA TGTGCCGGTAGAACGAGAGGGTTTGAAGCTTTCTTT. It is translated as CAGRTRGFEAFF.

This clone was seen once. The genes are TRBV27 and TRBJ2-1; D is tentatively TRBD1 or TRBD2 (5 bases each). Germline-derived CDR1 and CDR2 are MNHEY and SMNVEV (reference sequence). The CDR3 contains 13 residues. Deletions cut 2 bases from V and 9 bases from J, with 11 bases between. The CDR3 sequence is CASSLGTRGEQFF. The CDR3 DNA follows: TGTGCCAGCAGTTTAGGGACCAGAGGTGAGCAGTTCTTC.

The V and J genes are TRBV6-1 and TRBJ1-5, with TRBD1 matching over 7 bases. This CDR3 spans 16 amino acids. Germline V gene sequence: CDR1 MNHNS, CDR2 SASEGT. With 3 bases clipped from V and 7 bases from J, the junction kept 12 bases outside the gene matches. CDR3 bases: TGTGCCAGCAGTGAGCTTGCTTTACAGGGGCACCAGCCCCAGCATTTT. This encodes CASSELALQGHQPQHF.

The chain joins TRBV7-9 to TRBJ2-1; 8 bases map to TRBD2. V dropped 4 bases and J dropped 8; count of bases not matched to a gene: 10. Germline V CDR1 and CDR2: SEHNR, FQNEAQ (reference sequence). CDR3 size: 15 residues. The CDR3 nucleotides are TGTGCCAGCAGCTCCCTCCCAGCGGGAGTCGATGAGCAGTTCTTC. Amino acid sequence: CASSSLPAGVDEQFF.

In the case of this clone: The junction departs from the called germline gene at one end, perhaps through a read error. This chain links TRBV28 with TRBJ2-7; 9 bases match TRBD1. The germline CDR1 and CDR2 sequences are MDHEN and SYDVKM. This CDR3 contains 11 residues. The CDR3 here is CASSNQRTGVF. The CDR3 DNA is TGTGCCAGCAGTAACCAACGGACAGGGGTCTTC.